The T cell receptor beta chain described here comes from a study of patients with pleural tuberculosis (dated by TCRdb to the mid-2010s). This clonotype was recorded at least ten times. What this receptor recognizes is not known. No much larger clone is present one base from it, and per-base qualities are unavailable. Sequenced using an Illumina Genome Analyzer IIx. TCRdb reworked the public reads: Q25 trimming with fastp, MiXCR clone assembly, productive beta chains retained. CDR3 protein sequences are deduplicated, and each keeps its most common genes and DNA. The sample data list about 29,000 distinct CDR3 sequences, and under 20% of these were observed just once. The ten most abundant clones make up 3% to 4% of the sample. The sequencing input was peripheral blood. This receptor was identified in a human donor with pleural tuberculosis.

In nucleotides, the sequence is TGTGCCAGCAGCTCCCTTACAGGACAACTTGGCTACACCTTC. Its amino acids are CASSSLTGQLGYTF. The chain couples TRBV7-2 to TRBJ1-2, with TRBD1 as a weak D call on 5 bases. From the germline V gene, CDR1 is SGHTA and CDR2 is FQGNSA. Cut back by 4 bases and 7 bases, the V and J ends lie 16 bases apart. The CDR3, cysteine through phenylalanine, is 14 amino acids long. The CDR3 DNA has 42 bases and is translated from base 1.